The clone carrying this T cell receptor (beta chain) came up many times. Its matching antigen is unknown. The sample originates from a study of T cell repertoires in cytomegalovirus infection. Study-level information: Matching HLA type and CMV infection were both indicated by public TCR beta signatures. General study points: HLA-C-restricted CMV-specific TCR beta clonotypes prevailed in the ex vivo response. Cumulative frequency (of public TCR beta family members) identified carriers of CMV plus the relevant HLA.

TCRdb called the reads again in MiXCR, with one record for every CDR3 protein. The data contain some 100,000 distinct CDR3 sequences, 23% of them singletons. From germline, CDR1 is MNHNY and CDR2 SVGAGI (reference sequence). The CDR3 length is 16 residues. The J segment lost 1 base and the V segment lost 5 bases, leaving 11 bases of the junction unmatched. What was sequenced was CD8+ T cells from PBMCs. V gene TRBV6-6 combines with J gene TRBJ2-7, with TRBD1 identical over 7 bases. The sequence derives from a human donor in good health (CMV status not recorded). Some clones in this sample may be carry-over from other donors' samples. The CDR3 DNA sequence: TGTGCCAGCAGTAAACTTACCCGGGACAGATCCTACGAGCAGTACTTC. Amino acids: CASSKLTRDRSYEQYF.